The 13 T cell receptor beta chains listed next were all sequenced from one sample in a study of T cell responses to AZD1222 COVID-19 vaccine (dated by TCRdb to about 2021). Library construction relied on the immunoSEQ multiplex PCR assay. In its TCRdb copy, this immuneACCESS table keeps in-frame sequences only and misses some clones. Where compared with another copy, unresolved V genes explain less than half of these, and the others have no known cause. For this sample the table gives hundreds of thousands of clones, of which 94% were detected only once. Of the sample, less than 0.65% falls within the top ten clones. The time point label corresponds to: about 28 days (+/-7) after the second vaccine dose. Here the sequenced sample was peripheral blood, taken 28 days after the second AZD1222 dose. These receptors all come from an adult who received the AZD1222 COVID-19 vaccine.

The gene calls are TRBV6-5 and TRBJ1-2; the D is unclear. The CDR3 totals 13 residues. CDR1 and CDR2 from the germline V gene are MNHEY and SVGAGI. With 10 bases removed from V and 0 bases from J, the gap between germline ends came to 12 bases. CDR3 in amino acids: CATRVPANYGYTF. The CDR3 region has the DNA TGTGCCACCCGGGTCCCAGCTAACTATGGCTACACCTTC.

The chain combines TRBV27 with TRBJ2-1, with D tentatively TRBD2 (6 bases). CDR1 is MNHEY and CDR2 is SMNVEV in the germline V gene (reference sequence). This CDR3 spans 15 amino acids. V lost 4 bases and J 3 bases, leaving 13 bases between the germline ends. The CDR3 DNA sequence: TGTGCCAGCAGTTCCCGGGAGCGGAGCTACAATGAGCAGTTCTTC. Its translation: CASSSRERSYNEQFF.

This rearrangement joins TRBV4-3 to TRBJ2-5, with D perhaps matching TRBD1 (6 bases). The germline V gene has CDR1 LGHNA and CDR2 YSLEER. V was trimmed by 1 base and J by 5 bases, leaving 11 bases between them. CDR3 size: 14 residues. The CDR3 here is CASSQALRGETQYF. CDR3 nucleotides: TGCGCCAGCAGCCAAGCCTTGAGGGGGGAGACCCAGTACTTC.

J is TRBJ2-2 and V is TRBV27; 10 bases map to TRBD2. CDR1 is MNHEY, CDR2 SMNVEV, per germline (reference sequence). CDR3 length: 18 amino acids. V was clipped by 3 bases and J by 6 bases; unmatched bases: 13. CDR3 protein: CASSFGKRGGRVPGELFF. CDR3 DNA: TGTGCCAGCAGTTTCGGGAAGCGGGGGGGCCGAGTCCCCGGGGAGCTGTTTTTT.

The V call is TRBV6-5, the J call TRBJ2-5; D is undetermined. This CDR3 region has 11 residues. The ends were cut back, 5 bases at V and 0 bases at J, with 1 base in the middle. Germline V gene data show CDR1 as MNHEY and CDR2 as SVGAGI. The CDR3 DNA is TGTGCCAGCAGTAACCAAGAGACCCAGTACTTC. Protein sequence: CASSNQETQYF.

The chain links TRBV10-3 to TRBJ1-1, with D maybe TRBD1 (5 bases). CDR1 and CDR2 (germline): ENHRY, SYGVKD. The CDR3 extends over 15 amino acids. Trimming removed 6 bases from V and 4 bases from J, with 18 bases in between. CDR3 sequence (DNA): TGTGCCATCAGGGGCTCAGGGAACCTGGGCACTGAAGCTTTCTTT. This sequence encodes CAIRGSGNLGTEAFF.

This clone appeared a single time. The CDR3 bases are TGTGCCAGCAGCTCGGATGTGGCGGGGGGCCACGAGCAGTACTTC. The encoded protein is CASSSDVAGGHEQYF. The J gene is TRBJ2-7, the V gene TRBV7-2; 8 nucleotides agree with TRBD2. This CDR3 is 15 amino acids long. V was pared by 4 bases and J by 5 bases, with 10 bases of the junction left unmatched. The germline V gene has CDR1 SGHTA and CDR2 FQGNSA.

The genes are TRBV4-1 and TRBJ2-7; 9 bases line up with TRBD1. The CDR3 contains 16 residues. The junction had 9 bases not matched to a gene; V was cut back by 4 bases and J by 2 bases. Germline-derived CDR1 and CDR2 are MGHRA and YSYEKL. The CDR3 DNA reads TGCGCCAGCAGCCGCAGCCCGGGACAGGGTACCTACGAGCAGTACTTC. Its translation: CASSRSPGQGTYEQYF.

The chain joins TRBV24-1 to TRBJ1-4, with no clear D. V gave up 2 bases and J gave up 5 bases, with 11 bases separating them. The CDR3 consists of 15 residues. The germline gives CDR1 KGHDR, CDR2 SFDVKD. CDR3 DNA: TGTGCCACCAGTGATTCCCGGGGAGAGAATGAAAAACTGTTTTTT. It translates to CATSDSRGENEKLFF.

The genes are TRBV29-1 and TRBJ2-7; 8 bases map to TRBD2. This CDR3 comprises 14 residues. J gave up 0 bases and V 2 bases, and 3 bases lay outside the gene matches. Germline V CDR1 and CDR2: SQVTM, ANQGSEA. The CDR3 sequence is CSVEYSGTSYEQYF. The CDR3 DNA follows: TGCAGCGTTGAATATAGCGGGACCTCCTACGAGCAGTACTTC.

The chain is built from TRBV6-1 and TRBJ2-2; TRBD2 matches 8 bases. The CDR3 length is 15 residues. Per germline, CDR1 MNHNS and CDR2 SASEGT. Unmatched junction bases numbered 9, after V lost 6 bases and J lost 6 bases. The CDR3 here is CASSTRGGTPGELFF. Written as DNA, the CDR3 is TGTGCCAGCAGCACCCGGGGGGGGACCCCCGGGGAGCTGTTTTTT.

The chain recombines TRBV6-6 with TRBJ1-5; TRBD1 matches at 10 bases. The CDR3 runs to 15 residues. Trimming removed 6 bases from V and 8 bases from J; junction bases left unmatched: 10. The V gene's germline CDR1 is MNHNY and CDR2 SVGAGI (reference sequence). CDR3 region: CASSPRDRGDKPQHF. DNA of the CDR3: TGTGCCAGCAGCCCCCGGGACAGGGGCGATAAGCCCCAGCATTTT.

The chain employs TRBV7-2 and TRBJ2-7, with 9 bases lining up with TRBD2. Germline trimming cut 2 bases from V and 9 bases from J; bases unmatched to any gene: 14. Looked up from germline, CDR1 is SGHTA and CDR2 is FQGNSA. The CDR3 sequence is 16 residues long. In nucleotides, the CDR3 is TGTGCCAGCAGCTTAACGACGGTTAGCGGGAGCCTGGGGCAGTACTTC. Its protein is CASSLTTVSGSLGQYF.